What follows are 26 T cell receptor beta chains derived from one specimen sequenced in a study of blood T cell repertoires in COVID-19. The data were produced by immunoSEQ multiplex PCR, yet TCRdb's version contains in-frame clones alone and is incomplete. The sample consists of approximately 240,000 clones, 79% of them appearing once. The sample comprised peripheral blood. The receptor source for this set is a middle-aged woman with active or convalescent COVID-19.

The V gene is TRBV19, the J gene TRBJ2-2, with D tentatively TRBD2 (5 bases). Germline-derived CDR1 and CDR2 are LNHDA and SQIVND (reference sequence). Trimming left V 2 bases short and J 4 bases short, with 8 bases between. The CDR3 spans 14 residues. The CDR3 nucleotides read TGTGCCAGTAGTATAAGAGGGCCCACCGGGGAGCTGTTTTTT. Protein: CASSIRGPTGELFF.

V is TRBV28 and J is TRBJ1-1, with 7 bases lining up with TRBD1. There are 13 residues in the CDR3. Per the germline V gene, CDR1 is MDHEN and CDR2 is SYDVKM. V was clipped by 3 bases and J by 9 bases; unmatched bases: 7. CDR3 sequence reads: CASSFSDRFKAFF. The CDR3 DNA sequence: TGTGCCAGCAGTTTTTCGGACAGGTTCAAAGCTTTCTTT.

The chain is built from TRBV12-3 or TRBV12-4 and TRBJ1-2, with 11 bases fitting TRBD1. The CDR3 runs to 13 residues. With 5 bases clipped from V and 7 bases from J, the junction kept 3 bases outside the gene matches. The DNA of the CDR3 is TGTGCCAGCAGTCCCGGGACAGGGGGTGGCTACACCTTC. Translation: CASSPGTGGGYTF.

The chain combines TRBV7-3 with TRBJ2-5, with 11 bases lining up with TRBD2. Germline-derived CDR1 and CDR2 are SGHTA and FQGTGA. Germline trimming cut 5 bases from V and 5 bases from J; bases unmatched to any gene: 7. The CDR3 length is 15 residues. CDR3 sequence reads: CASSLGLAEDETQYF. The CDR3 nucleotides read TGTGCCAGCAGCCTGGGACTAGCGGAGGATGAGACCCAGTACTTC.

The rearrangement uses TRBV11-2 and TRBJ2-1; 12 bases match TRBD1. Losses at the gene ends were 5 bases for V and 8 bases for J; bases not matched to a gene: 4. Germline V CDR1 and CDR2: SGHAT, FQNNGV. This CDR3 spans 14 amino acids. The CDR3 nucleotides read TGTGCCAGCAGCCGGGACAGGGGGCGGGATGAGCAGTTCTTC. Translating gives CASSRDRGRDEQFF.

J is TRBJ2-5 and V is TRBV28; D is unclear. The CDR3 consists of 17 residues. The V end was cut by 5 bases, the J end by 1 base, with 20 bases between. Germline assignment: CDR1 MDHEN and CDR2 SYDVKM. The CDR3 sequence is CASSPIPQAWVQETQYF. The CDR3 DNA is TGTGCCAGCAGTCCTATCCCGCAGGCTTGGGTCCAAGAGACCCAGTACTTC.

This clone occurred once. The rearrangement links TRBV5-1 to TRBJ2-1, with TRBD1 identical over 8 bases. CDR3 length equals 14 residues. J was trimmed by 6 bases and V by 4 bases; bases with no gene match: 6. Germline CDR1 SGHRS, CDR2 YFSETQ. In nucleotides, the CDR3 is TGCGCCAGCAGCCCCGGGACAGGCGGCAATGAGCAGTTCTTC. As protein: CASSPGTGGNEQFF.

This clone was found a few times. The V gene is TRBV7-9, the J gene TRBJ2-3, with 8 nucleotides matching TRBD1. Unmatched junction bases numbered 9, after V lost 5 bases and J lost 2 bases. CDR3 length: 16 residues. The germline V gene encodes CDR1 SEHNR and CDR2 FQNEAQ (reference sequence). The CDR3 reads CASSRGTGKITDTQYF. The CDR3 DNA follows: TGTGCCAGCAGCCGTGGGACAGGTAAAATCACAGATACGCAGTATTTT.

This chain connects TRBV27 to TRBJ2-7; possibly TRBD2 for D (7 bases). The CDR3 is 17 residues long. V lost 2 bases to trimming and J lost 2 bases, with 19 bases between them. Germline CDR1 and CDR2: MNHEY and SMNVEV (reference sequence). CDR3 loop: CASSLVAGAPRAYEQYF. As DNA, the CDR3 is TGTGCCAGCAGTTTAGTTGCGGGGGCCCCGAGAGCCTACGAGCAGTACTTC.

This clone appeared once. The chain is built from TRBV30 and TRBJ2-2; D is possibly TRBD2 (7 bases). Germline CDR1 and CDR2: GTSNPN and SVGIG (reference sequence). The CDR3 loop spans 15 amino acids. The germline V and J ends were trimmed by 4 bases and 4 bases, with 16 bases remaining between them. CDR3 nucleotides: TGTGCCTGGATGGCGCGGGGGCGAGGCACCGGGGAGCTGTTTTTT. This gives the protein CAWMARGRGTGELFF.

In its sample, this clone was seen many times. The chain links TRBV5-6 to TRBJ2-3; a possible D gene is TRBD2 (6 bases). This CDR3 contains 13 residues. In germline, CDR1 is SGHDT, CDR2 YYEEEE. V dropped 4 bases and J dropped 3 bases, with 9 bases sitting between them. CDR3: CASSLGTTDTQYF. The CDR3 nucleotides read TGTGCCAGCAGCCTGGGGACTACAGATACGCAGTATTTT.

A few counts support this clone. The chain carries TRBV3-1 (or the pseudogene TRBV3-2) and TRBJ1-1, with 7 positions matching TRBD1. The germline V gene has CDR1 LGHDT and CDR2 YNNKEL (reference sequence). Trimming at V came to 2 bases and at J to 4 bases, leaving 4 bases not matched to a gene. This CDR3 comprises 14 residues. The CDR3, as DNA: TGTGCCAGCAGCCAACTGACAGGGACCACTGAAGCTTTCTTT. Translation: CASSQLTGTTEAFF.

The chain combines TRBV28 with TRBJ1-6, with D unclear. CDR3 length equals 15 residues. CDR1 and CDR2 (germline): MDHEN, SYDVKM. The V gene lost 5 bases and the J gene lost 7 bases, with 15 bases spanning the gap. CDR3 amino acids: CASSPPGFNNSPLHF. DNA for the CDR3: TGTGCCAGCAGTCCCCCGGGGTTTAACAATTCACCCCTCCACTTT. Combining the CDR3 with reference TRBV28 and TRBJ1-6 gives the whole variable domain DVKVTQSSRYLVKRTGEKVFLECVQDMDHENMFWYRQDPGLGLRLIYFSYDVKMKEKGDIPEGYSVSREKKERFSLILESASTNQTSMYLCASSPPGFNNSPLHFGNGTRLTVT.

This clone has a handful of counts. The CDR3 DNA reads as TGTGCCAGCAGCTTGACAGGGTTACGGAACACTGAAGCTTTCTTT. It specifies CASSLTGLRNTEAFF. This chain joins TRBV7-9 and TRBJ1-1, with TRBD1 matching over 7 bases. V gave up 3 bases and J gave up 1 base; unmatched junction bases: 5. Germline V gene sequence: CDR1 SEHNR, CDR2 FQNEAQ (reference sequence). The CDR3 loop spans 15 amino acids. Filled out from reference TRBV7-9 and TRBJ1-1, the complete variable domain reads DTGVSQNPRHKITKRGQNVTFRCDPISEHNRLYWYRQTLGQGPEFLTYFQNEAQLEKSRLLSDRFSAERPKGSFSTLEIQRTEQGDSAMYLCASSLTGLRNTEAFFGQGTRLTVV.

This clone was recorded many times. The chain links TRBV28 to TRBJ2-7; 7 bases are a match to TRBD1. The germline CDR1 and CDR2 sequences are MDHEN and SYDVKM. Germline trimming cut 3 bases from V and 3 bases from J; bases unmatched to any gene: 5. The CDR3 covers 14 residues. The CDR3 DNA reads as TGTGCCAGCAGTTTGAACTACAGGGGCTACGAGCAGTACGTC. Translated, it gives CASSLNYRGYEQYV.

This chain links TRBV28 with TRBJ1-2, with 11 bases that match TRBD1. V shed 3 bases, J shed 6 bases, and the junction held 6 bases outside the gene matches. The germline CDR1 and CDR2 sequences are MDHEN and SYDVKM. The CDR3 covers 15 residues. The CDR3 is CASSFLLGQGDGYTF. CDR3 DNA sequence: TGTGCCAGCAGTTTCCTTCTGGGACAGGGGGATGGCTACACCTTC.

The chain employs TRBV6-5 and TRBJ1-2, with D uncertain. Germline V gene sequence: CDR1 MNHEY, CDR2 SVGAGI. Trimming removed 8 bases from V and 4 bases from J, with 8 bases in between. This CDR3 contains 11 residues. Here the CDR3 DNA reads TGTGCCAGCCCGGGAGGCTATGGCTACACCTTC. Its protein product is CASPGGYGYTF.

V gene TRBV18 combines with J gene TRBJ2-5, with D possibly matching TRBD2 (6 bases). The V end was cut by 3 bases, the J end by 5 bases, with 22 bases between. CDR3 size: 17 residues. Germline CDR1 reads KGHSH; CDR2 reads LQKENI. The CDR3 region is CASSPPNLRRGGETQYF. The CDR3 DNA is TGTGCCAGCTCACCGCCGAACCTTCGTCGCGGAGGGGAGACCCAGTACTTC.

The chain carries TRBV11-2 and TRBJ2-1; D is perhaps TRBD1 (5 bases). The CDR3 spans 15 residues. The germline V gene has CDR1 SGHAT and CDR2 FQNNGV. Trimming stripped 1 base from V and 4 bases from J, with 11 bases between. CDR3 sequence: CASSLGGSRYNEQFF. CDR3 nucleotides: TGTGCCAGCAGCTTAGGGGGCTCGAGGTACAATGAGCAGTTCTTC.

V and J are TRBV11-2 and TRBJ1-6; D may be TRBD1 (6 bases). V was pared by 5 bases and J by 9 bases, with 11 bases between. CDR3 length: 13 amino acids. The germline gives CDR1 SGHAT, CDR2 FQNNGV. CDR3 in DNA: TGTGCCAGCAGCCAACAGACAGGTTCACCCCTCCACTTT. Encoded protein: CASSQQTGSPLHF.

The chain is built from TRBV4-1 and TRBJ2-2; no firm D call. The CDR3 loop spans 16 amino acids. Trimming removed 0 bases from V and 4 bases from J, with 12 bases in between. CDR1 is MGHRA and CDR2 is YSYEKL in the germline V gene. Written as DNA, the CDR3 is TGCGCCAGCAGCCAAGAGCCCCAGCGACGCACCGGGGAGCTGTTTTTT. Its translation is CASSQEPQRRTGELFF.

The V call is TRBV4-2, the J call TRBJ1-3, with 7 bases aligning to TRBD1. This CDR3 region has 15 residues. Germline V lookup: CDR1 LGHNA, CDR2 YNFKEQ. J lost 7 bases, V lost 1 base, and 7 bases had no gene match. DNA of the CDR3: TGTGCCAGCAGCCAAGTCGGGCAGGGGGTCAACACCATATATTTT. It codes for CASSQVGQGVNTIYF.

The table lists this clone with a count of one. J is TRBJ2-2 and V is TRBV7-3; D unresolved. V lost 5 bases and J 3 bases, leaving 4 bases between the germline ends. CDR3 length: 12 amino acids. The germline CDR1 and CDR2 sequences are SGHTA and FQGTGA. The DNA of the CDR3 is TGTGCCAGCAGCCTCCACACCGGGGAGCTGTTTTTT. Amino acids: CASSLHTGELFF.

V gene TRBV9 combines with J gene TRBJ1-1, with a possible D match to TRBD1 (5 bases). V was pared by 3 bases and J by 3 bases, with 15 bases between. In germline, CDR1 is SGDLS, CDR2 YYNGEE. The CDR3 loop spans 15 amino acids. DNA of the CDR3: TGTGCCAGCAGCGGATCTCTGGACACCCACACTGAAGCTTTCTTT. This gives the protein CASSGSLDTHTEAFF.

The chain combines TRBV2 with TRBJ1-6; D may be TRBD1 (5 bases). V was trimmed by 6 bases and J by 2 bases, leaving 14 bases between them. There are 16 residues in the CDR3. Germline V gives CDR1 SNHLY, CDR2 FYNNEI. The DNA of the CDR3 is TGTGCCAGCAGAAGGATACAGGACCCCTATAATTCACCCCTCCACTTT. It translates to CASRRIQDPYNSPLHF.

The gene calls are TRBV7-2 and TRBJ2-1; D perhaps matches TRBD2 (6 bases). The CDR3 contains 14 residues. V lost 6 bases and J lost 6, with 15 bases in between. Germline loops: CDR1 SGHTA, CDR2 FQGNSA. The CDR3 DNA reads TGTGCCAGCAGTCGTTACGGGGGTATCAATGAGCAGTTCTTC. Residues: CASSRYGGINEQFF.